The T cell receptor beta chain under discussion was sequenced for a study of blood T cell repertoires in COVID-19 (dated by TCRdb to the early 2020s). Looking at the study overall: Collaborator samples came from the United States, Italy and Spain and covered acute and convalescent phases of COVID-19. The material from the prospective study consisted of cDNA or gDNA derived from T cells, B-cell-depleted T cells, or PBMCs. Deeply sampled blood TCRbeta repertoires from subjects exposed to, actively infected with, or recovered from COVID-19 were included in the dataset. The repertoires were made available in a free public database intended to serve as a resource for research on the immune response to SARS-CoV-2. Samples came from the ongoing ImmuneRACE study (first 160 participants) plus 1,254 subjects from 6 global collaborators. Sample metadata almost always included a de-identified subject ID, COVID-19 status, age in years and sex. Where available, HLA class I and class II types were taken from metadata supplied by the sample provider and were not determined by assay-based typing.

To note about this clone: What this receptor recognizes is not known. No much larger clonotype is one base removed from it; base qualities were not supplied.

Results and caveats for the whole study, not just this receptor: The amount of clinical and demographic metadata varied by source and participant and was provided uncurated.

TCRbeta CDR3 regions were amplified from genomic DNA by means of the immunoSEQ Assay, a bias-controlled multiplex PCR. The authors' analysis ran thus. The number of nucleated cells in each sample was estimated from the amplification of reference gene primers within the assay. To quantify the absolute abundance of each unique TCRbeta CDR3 rearrangement, sequence reads were collapsed and filtered. For each sample, productive Simpson clonality was calculated as the square root of Simpson's diversity index across productive rearrangements. In TCRdb, the immuneACCESS table is reduced to in-frame sequences with V and J assigned. These tables do not hold every clone; where another copy was compared, an unresolved V gene accounts for under half, and the others remain unexplained. Clonal size and the V and J genes are those of that table, whereas D and trimming came from the DNA. This sample lists hundreds of thousands of clones; around 81% were detected once. 4.1% of the sample rests with the top ten.

Each collaborating institution followed its own protocols to collect whole blood in K2EDTA tubes. For TCRbeta analysis, collaborator samples were shipped as frozen whole blood, as isolated PBMCs, or as DNA extracted from either sample type. Cut back by 0 bases and 3 bases, the V and J ends lie 15 bases apart. Based on the germline V gene, the CDR1 and CDR2 sequences are ENHRY and SYGVKD. The CDR3 holds 17 amino acids from the cysteine to the phenylalanine. Solely the CDR3 DNA is kept, with 51 bases framed from the first base. Specimen: peripheral blood. The sequence links TRBV10-3 to TRBJ1-5; a weak D assignment points to TRBD1 (5 bases agree). The clonotype originates from a woman aged 45-65 years with active or convalescent COVID-19. CDR3 sequence: CAISESEGALPNQPQHF. The DNA sequence is as follows: TGTGCCATCAGTGAGTCGGAAGGGGCACTCCCCAATCAGCCCCAGCATTTT.